Here is one TCR beta chain with its context. The table came from immunoSEQ multiplex PCR; TCRdb's copy has only in-frame clones and leaves some out. The table has about 130,000 clones, roughly 90% seen once; the top ten hold approximately 2.2%. The record originates from a study of control samples from healthy donors and cancer patients. Germline V gene lookup returns CDR1 SNHLY and CDR2 FYNNEI. This CDR3 contains 15 residues. After removal of 3 bases from V and 5 bases from J, the junction contained 10 bases not matched to a gene. The clonotype was recovered from a woman in her forties or fifties in good health. V usage is TRBV2 and J usage is TRBJ2-7; 7 nucleotides match TRBD2. Input material: blood. Here the CDR3 reads CASSDGLLGRDEQYF. The CDR3 coding sequence is TGTGCCAGCAGTGACGGTTTGCTGGGGAGGGACGAGCAGTACTTC.